The 4 T cell receptor beta chains listed next were all sequenced from one sample in a study of blood T cell repertoires in COVID-19 (dated by TCRdb to 2020 to 2022). Library preparation used the immunoSEQ multiplex PCR assay. As stored in TCRdb, this immuneACCESS dataset retains in-frame rearrangements with V and J assigned. A fraction of the clones does not appear; measured against another copy, unresolved V genes explain less than half of the discrepancy, and the remainder lacks a known reason. The sample contains 250,000 to 400,000 clones, more than 75% of them found a single time. The biggest ten clones account for 1% of the sample. The sequencing sample was made of peripheral blood. These receptors were collected from a man aged 45-65 years with active or convalescent COVID-19.

This clone was found once. This chain links TRBV2 with TRBJ1-4; D not certain. Trimming took 2 bases from V and 5 from J, leaving 12 bases between them. The CDR3 totals 15 residues. The V gene's germline CDR1 is SNHLY and CDR2 FYNNEI. The CDR3 spells CASSERWSANEKLFF. The DNA for the CDR3 is TGTGCCAGCAGTGAAAGGTGGAGTGCGAATGAAAAACTGTTTTTT. Complete variable domain (other parts from reference TRBV2 and TRBJ1-4): EPEVTQTPSHQVTQMGQEVILRCVPISNHLYFYWYRQILGQKVEFLVSFYNNEISEKSEIFDDQFSVERPDGSNFTLKIRSTKLEDSAMYFCASSERWSANEKLFFGSGTQLSVL.

The chain uses TRBV30 and TRBJ2-7; 7 bases match TRBD1. Unmatched junction bases numbered 7, after V lost 7 bases and J lost 1 base. This CDR3 region has 13 residues. The germline CDR1 and CDR2 sequences are GTSNPN and SVGIG (reference sequence). The CDR3 region is CASHSTGSYEQYF. In DNA form, the CDR3 reads TGTGCCTCGCACTCGACAGGGTCCTACGAGCAGTACTTC.

V usage is TRBV30 and J usage is TRBJ2-5, with D perhaps TRBD1 (5 bases). Germline loops: CDR1 GTSNPN, CDR2 SVGIG (reference sequence). The CDR3 consists of 14 residues. Trimming removed 2 bases from V and 1 base from J, with 11 bases in between. Here the CDR3 reads CAWSRGGTQETQYF. CDR3 sequence (DNA): TGTGCCTGGAGTAGGGGCGGAACCCAAGAGACCCAGTACTTC.

This clone was seen only a few times. V and J are TRBV6-5 and TRBJ1-6; no firm D call. The CDR3 runs to 15 residues. V was clipped by 2 bases and J by 7 bases, with 12 bases between them. CDR1 and CDR2 from the germline V gene are MNHEY and SVGAGI. This CDR3 is CASSYGQEGNSPLHF. CDR3 DNA sequence: TGTGCCAGCAGTTACGGCCAGGAGGGAAATTCACCCCTCCACTTT.